A single sample gave rise to the 7 T cell receptor beta chains below, sequenced in a study of blood T cell repertoires in COVID-19. Clones were read by immunoSEQ multiplex PCR, and TCRdb kept only the in-frame ones, dropping some. Among fewer than 150,000 clones listed, about 87% were seen once. Sequenced input: peripheral blood. Receptor source: a woman aged 60-70 years with acute or convalescent COVID-19.

J is TRBJ1-2 and V is TRBV5-5, with 8 bases identical to TRBD1. V shed 0 bases and J 3 bases; nucleotides not matched to a gene: 4. Per germline, CDR1 SGHKS and CDR2 YYEKEE (reference sequence). The CDR3 has 15 amino acids. This chain's CDR3 is CASSLGQGSDYGYTF. CDR3 sequence (DNA): TGTGCCAGCAGCTTGGGACAGGGGAGCGACTATGGCTACACCTTC.

The chain employs TRBV27 and TRBJ2-2; 8 bases match TRBD1. Germline CDR1 MNHEY, CDR2 SMNVEV (reference sequence). V dropped 6 bases and J dropped 5; count of bases not matched to a gene: 5. The CDR3 is made up of 14 amino acids. The CDR3 region is CASRRQGKTGELFF. DNA of the CDR3: TGTGCCAGCAGAAGACAGGGGAAAACCGGGGAGCTGTTTTTT.

V usage is TRBV10-2 and J usage is TRBJ2-5; D possibly corresponds to TRBD2 (6 bases). With 2 bases removed from V and 2 bases from J, the gap between germline ends came to 12 bases. The CDR3 contains 15 residues. Germline V gene data show CDR1 as WSHSY and CDR2 as SAAADI. The CDR3 protein is CASSEGGADQETQYF. The CDR3 DNA sequence: TGCGCCAGCAGTGAGGGCGGGGCCGATCAAGAGACCCAGTACTTC.

The table lists this clone with a few counts. The chain joins TRBV19 to TRBJ1-2, with 7 bases fitting TRBD1. From germline, CDR1 is LNHDA and CDR2 SQIVND (reference sequence). This CDR3 has 18 residues. With V trimmed by 0 bases and J by 8 bases, 18 bases remained unmatched. CDR3 DNA sequence: TGTGCCAGTAGTATAGACCCGGGACAGATAAGGGGAGTGTCCGGCTACACCTTC. This encodes CASSIDPGQIRGVSGYTF.

J is TRBJ1-4 and V is TRBV5-1, with D perhaps TRBD1 (6 bases). This CDR3 contains 15 residues. Trimming took 4 bases from V and 4 from J, leaving 14 bases between them. The germline V gene encodes CDR1 SGHRS and CDR2 YFSETQ. The CDR3: CASSPRGTNNEKLFF. CDR3 in DNA: TGCGCCAGCAGCCCCCGAGGGACAAATAATGAAAAACTGTTTTTT.

This clone was detected a few times. The V gene is TRBV4-1, the J gene TRBJ1-4; 8 nucleotides align to TRBD1. This CDR3 region has 16 residues. Trimming removed 0 bases from V and 10 bases from J; junction bases left unmatched: 10. Germline values: CDR1 MGHRA, CDR2 YSYEKL. CDR3 bases: TGCGCCAGCAGCCAAGAAGGACAGGGAGGACTTGGAAAACTGTTTTTT. It specifies CASSQEGQGGLGKLFF.

The rearrangement joins TRBV19 to TRBJ2-2; a weak D match, TRBD1 (7 bases). The germline V and J ends were trimmed by 8 bases and 4 bases, with 14 bases remaining between them. Germline values: CDR1 LNHDA, CDR2 SQIVND (reference sequence). This CDR3 comprises 14 residues. CDR3 protein: CASSVQGGTGELFF. In nucleotides, the CDR3 is TGTGCCAGTTCAGTCCAGGGGGGCACCGGGGAGCTGTTTTTT.